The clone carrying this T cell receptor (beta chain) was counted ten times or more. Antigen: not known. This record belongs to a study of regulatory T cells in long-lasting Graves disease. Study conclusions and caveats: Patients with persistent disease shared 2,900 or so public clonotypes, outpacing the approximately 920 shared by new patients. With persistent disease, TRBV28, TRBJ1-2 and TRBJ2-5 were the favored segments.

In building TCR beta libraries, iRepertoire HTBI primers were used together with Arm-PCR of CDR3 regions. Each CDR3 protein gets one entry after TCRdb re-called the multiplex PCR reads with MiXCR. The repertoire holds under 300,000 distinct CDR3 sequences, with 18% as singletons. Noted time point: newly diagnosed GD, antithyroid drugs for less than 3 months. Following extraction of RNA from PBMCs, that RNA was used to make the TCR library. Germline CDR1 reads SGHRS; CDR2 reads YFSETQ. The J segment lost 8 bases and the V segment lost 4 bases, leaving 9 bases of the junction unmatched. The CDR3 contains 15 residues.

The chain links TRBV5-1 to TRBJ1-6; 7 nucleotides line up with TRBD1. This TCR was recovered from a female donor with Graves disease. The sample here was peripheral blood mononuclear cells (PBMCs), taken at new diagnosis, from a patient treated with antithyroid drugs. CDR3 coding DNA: TGCGCCAGCAGCGGCGAGACAGGGTTATATTCACCCCTCCACTTT. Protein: CASSGETGLYSPLHF.